Shown below are 8 T cell receptor beta chains from a single sample sequenced in a study of CD8+ T cells in alopecia areata. cDNA prepared by RNA extraction and subsequent reverse transcription served as the template for sequencing. Sequenced by immunoSEQ multiplex PCR; TCRdb stores in-frame clones only, minus some. Counted here are 170,000 or so clones, 40% to 65% occurring once; the ten biggest clones make up 10% to 13%. Noted treatment: oral pan-JAK inhibitor, 5-10 mg twice daily. Specimen: CD8+ T cells sorted from blood, collected at week 24, from a patient treated with tofacitinib. Receptor source: a human donor with alopecia areata.

This clone showed up just a few times. The chain combines TRBV2 with TRBJ2-7; perhaps D is TRBD1 or TRBD2 (5 bases each). V was shortened by 1 base and J by 3 bases, with 10 bases between the two germline ends. CDR3 size: 14 residues. Per the germline V gene, CDR1 is SNHLY and CDR2 is FYNNEI. The CDR3 here is CASSEGWGNYEQYF. CDR3 DNA: TGTGCCAGCAGTGAAGGATGGGGGAACTACGAGCAGTACTTC.

The chain has TRBV25-1 and TRBJ1-1; tentatively, D is TRBD1 (5 bases). The germline V gene has CDR1 MGHDK and CDR2 SYGVNS. The V gene lost 8 bases and the J gene lost 7 bases, with 14 bases spanning the gap. This CDR3 contains 12 residues. The CDR3 bases are TGTGCCAGCTCTAAGGGGAATCGTGAAGCTTTCTTT. Protein sequence: CASSKGNREAFF. The full variable domain, its missing parts supplied by reference TRBV25-1 and TRBJ1-1, is EADIYQTPRYLVIGTGKKITLECSQTMGHDKMYWYQQDPGMELHLIHYSYGVNSTEKGDLSSESTVSRIRTEHFPLTLESARPSHTSQYLCASSKGNREAFFGQGTRLTVV.

This clone has only a few counts. This chain links TRBV11-2 with TRBJ1-4; D unresolved. With 4 bases removed from V and 12 bases from J, the gap between germline ends came to 9 bases. CDR3 length equals 11 residues. Germline lookup yields CDR1 SGHAT and CDR2 FQNNGV. The CDR3 sequence is CASSSFGELFF. The CDR3 coding sequence is TGTGCCAGCAGCTCGTTTGGGGAACTGTTTTTT. The whole variable domain, filled in from reference TRBV11-2 and TRBJ1-4, reads EAGVAQSPRYKIIEKRQSVAFWCNPISGHATLYWYQQILGQGPKLLIQFQNNGVVDDSQLPKDRFSAERLKGVDSTLKIQPAKLEDSAVYLCASSSFGELFFGSGTQLSVL.

The rearrangement links TRBV4-3 to TRBJ2-2, with no clear D. V dropped 3 bases and J dropped 5 bases, with 13 bases sitting between them. This CDR3 is 15 amino acids long. Per germline, CDR1 LGHNA and CDR2 YSLEER. The DNA of the CDR3 is TGCGCCAGCAGCCAGCCGGACCGGTCTACCGGGGAGCTGTTTTTT. Translating it yields CASSQPDRSTGELFF.

In nucleotides, the CDR3 is TGTGCCAGCAGCTTCTACAGGGGAGAGGCGGCAGATACGCAGTATTTT. This translates into CASSFYRGEAADTQYF. The J gene is TRBJ2-3, the V gene TRBV13; 7 nucleotides match TRBD1. J lost 4 bases, V lost 3 bases, and 10 bases had no gene match. The CDR3 is 16 residues long. Germline CDR1 is PRHDT and CDR2 is FYEKMQ (reference sequence). Based on the CDR3 plus reference TRBV13 and TRBJ2-3, the full variable domain is AAGVIQSPRHLIKEKRETATLKCYPIPRHDTVYWYQQGPGQDPQFLISFYEKMQSDKGSIPDRFSAQQFSDYHSELNMSSLELGDSALYFCASSFYRGEAADTQYFGPGTRLTVL.

This chain links TRBV10-2 with TRBJ1-5; D unresolved. Germline V CDR1 and CDR2: WSHSY, SAAADI. This CDR3 has 13 residues. V was clipped by 5 bases and J by 7 bases, with 12 bases between them. The CDR3 protein is CASSSGAGQPQHF. CDR3 in DNA: TGCGCCAGCAGTTCAGGTGCCGGACAGCCCCAGCATTTT.

The chain combines TRBV7-2 with TRBJ2-3; 9 bases match TRBD1. From germline, CDR1 is SGHTA and CDR2 FQGNSA. Unmatched junction bases numbered 6, after V lost 5 bases and J lost 6 bases. The CDR3 covers 14 residues. CDR3 DNA: TGTGCCAGCAGCAAGGGACAGGGAGAGGATACGCAGTATTTT. Translated, it gives CASSKGQGEDTQYF.

This rearrangement joins TRBV6-5 to TRBJ1-1; 8 positions agree with TRBD1. V lost 6 bases to trimming and J lost 3 bases; unmatched junction nucleotides: 9. The CDR3 loop spans 15 amino acids. In germline, CDR1 is MNHEY, CDR2 SVGAGI. CDR3 bases: TGTGCCAGCAGCCTAGACAGGGGAATTGACACTGAAGCTTTCTTT. It specifies CASSLDRGIDTEAFF.